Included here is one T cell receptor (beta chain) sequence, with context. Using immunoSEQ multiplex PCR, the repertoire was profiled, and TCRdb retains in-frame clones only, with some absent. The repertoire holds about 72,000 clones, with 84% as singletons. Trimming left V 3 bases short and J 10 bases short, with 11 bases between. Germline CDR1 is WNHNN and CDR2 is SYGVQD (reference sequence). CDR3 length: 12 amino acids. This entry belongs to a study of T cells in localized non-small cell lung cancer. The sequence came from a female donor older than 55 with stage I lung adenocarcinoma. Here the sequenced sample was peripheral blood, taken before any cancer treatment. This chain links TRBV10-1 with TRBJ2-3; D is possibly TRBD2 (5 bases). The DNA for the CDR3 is TGCGCCAGCAGTGATACTAGTTTGCCGCAGTATTTT. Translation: CASSDTSLPQYF.